One and the same sample provided the 5 T cell receptor beta chains below, sequenced in a study of blood T cells in healthy people across ages. Then a second PCR, running about 7 to 11 cycles, was carried out with a sample-barcoded 5' primer and a J-beta primer mix. TCRdb reprocessed the 5' RACE reads via MiXCR and lists one record per CDR3 protein. The data contain approximately 1.5 million distinct CDR3 sequences, roughly 43% of them singletons. The sequencing input was blood. The receptors derive from a woman aged 18 to 35 in good health.

The gene calls are TRBV11-2 and TRBJ2-5; D may correspond to TRBD1 or TRBD2 (5 bases each). Trimming shortened V by 0 bases and J by 11 bases, and 13 bases separated the two germline ends. The germline V gene has CDR1 SGHAT and CDR2 FQNNGV. The CDR3 consists of 13 residues. The CDR3 loop is CASSLDPGHGQYF. The CDR3, as DNA: TGTGCCAGCAGCTTAGATCCGGGGCATGGGCAGTACTTC.

V gene TRBV28 combines with J gene TRBJ2-1, with D perhaps TRBD2 (5 bases). V was trimmed by 2 bases and J by 9 bases, leaving 20 bases between them. The CDR3 length is 16 residues. The V gene's germline CDR1 is MDHEN and CDR2 SYDVKM. CDR3 in amino acids: CASSLITTKPRAEQFF. The CDR3 nucleotides are TGTGCCAGCAGTTTAATTACGACTAAACCCCGGGCTGAGCAGTTCTTC.

This clonotype was seen a handful of times. The chain is built from TRBV28 and TRBJ2-7, with TRBD2 identical over 15 bases. The V and J ends lost 7 bases and 2 bases, in that order; junction bases with no gene match: 9. This CDR3 is built from 17 residues. Per the germline V gene, CDR1 is MDHEN and CDR2 is SYDVKM. CDR3 coding DNA: TGTGCCAGCATTTCCGGGACTAGCGGGAGGCGCCCCTACGAGCAGTACTTC. Its translation is CASISGTSGRRPYEQYF.

This clonotype was seen just once. The chain uses TRBV7-2 and TRBJ2-1; TRBD1 aligns across 9 bases. With V trimmed by 6 bases and J by 1 base, 7 bases remained unmatched. The CDR3 runs to 16 residues. Germline lookup yields CDR1 SGHTA and CDR2 FQGNSA. This CDR3 is CASSSGQGRSYNEQFF. In DNA form, the CDR3 reads TGTGCCAGCAGTTCTGGACAGGGGCGGTCCTACAATGAGCAGTTCTTC. The whole variable domain, filled in from reference TRBV7-2 and TRBJ2-1, reads GAGVSQSPSNKVTEKGKDVELRCDPISGHTALYWYRQSLGQGLEFLIYFQGNSAPDKSGLPSDRFSAERTGGSVSTLTIQRTQQEDSAVYLCASSSGQGRSYNEQFFGPGTRLTVL.

This clonotype occurred a few times. The chain employs TRBV7-9 and TRBJ1-2, with D possibly being TRBD1 (5 bases). V gave up 5 bases and J gave up 5 bases, with 18 bases separating them. The CDR3 has 15 amino acids. Looked up from germline, CDR1 is SEHNR and CDR2 is FQNEAQ (reference sequence). In DNA, the CDR3 is TGTGCCAGCAGCCAAGGACTGGGGCAGGCTTATGGCTACACCTTC. Its translation is CASSQGLGQAYGYTF.